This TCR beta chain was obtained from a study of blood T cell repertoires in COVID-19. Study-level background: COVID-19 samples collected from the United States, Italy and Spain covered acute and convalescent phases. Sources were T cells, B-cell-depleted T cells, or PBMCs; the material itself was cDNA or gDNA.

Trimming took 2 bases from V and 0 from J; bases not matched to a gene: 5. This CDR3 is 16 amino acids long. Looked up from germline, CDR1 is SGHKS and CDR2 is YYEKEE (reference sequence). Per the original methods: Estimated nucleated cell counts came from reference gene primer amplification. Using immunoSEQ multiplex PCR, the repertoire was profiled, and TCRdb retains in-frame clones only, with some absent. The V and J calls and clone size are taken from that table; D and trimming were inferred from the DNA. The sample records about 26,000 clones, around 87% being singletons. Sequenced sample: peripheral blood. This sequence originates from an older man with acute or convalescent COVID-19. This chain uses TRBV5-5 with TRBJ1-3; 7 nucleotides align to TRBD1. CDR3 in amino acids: CASSFRGDSSGNTIYF. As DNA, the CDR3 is TGTGCCAGCAGCTTTAGAGGGGACAGCTCTGGAAACACCATATATTTT.